A single sample gave rise to the 18 T cell receptor beta chains below, sequenced in a study of blood T cells in healthy people across ages. For the second PCR, which ran for about 7 to 11 cycles, a sample-barcoded 5' primer and a J-beta primer mix were used. TCRdb re-called the 5' RACE reads with MiXCR, one entry per CDR3 protein. Of 1.4 million or so distinct CDR3 sequences in the sample, roughly two fifths are singletons; the top ten hold approximately 4.1%. The sample taken for sequencing was blood. Every receptor here comes from a woman between 18 and 30 years old in good health.

This clonotype was observed a handful of times. This CDR3 reads CASNPGGFDTEAFF. The CDR3 DNA reads TGTGCCAGCAACCCGGGGGGCTTCGACACTGAAGCTTTCTTT. The chain uses TRBV7-9 and TRBJ1-1, with D possibly matching TRBD1 (6 bases). The CDR3 sequence is 14 residues long. Germline CDR1 is SEHNR and CDR2 is FQNEAQ (reference sequence). V lost 7 bases to trimming and J lost 3 bases, with 15 bases between them. Variable domain in full (rest from reference TRBV7-9 and TRBJ1-1): DTGVSQNPRHKITKRGQNVTFRCDPISEHNRLYWYRQTLGQGPEFLTYFQNEAQLEKSRLLSDRFSAERPKGSFSTLEIQRTEQGDSAMYLCASNPGGFDTEAFFGQGTRLTVV.

In its sample, this clonotype was seen a few times. V gene TRBV28 combines with J gene TRBJ2-7; weak D call: TRBD2 (6 bases). The CDR3 totals 19 residues. V lost 3 bases to trimming and J lost 0 bases, with 24 bases between them. Germline V lookup: CDR1 MDHEN, CDR2 SYDVKM. This chain's CDR3 is CASSFTMRGAPTSSYEQYF. The CDR3 DNA reads TGTGCCAGCAGTTTCACGATGCGCGGGGCCCCCACGAGCTCCTACGAGCAGTACTTC.

This chain connects TRBV9 to TRBJ1-2; 7 bases match TRBD1. V shed 4 bases and J 7 bases; nucleotides not matched to a gene: 13. CDR3 length equals 15 residues. The germline gives CDR1 SGDLS, CDR2 YYNGEE. CDR3: CASSPRTGDRSGYTF. The CDR3 region has the DNA TGTGCCAGCAGCCCACGGACAGGCGACAGGAGTGGCTACACCTTC.

V is TRBV6-5 and J is TRBJ1-2; 8 bases are a match to TRBD1. V gave up 3 bases and J gave up 2 bases; unmatched junction bases: 8. In germline, CDR1 is MNHEY, CDR2 SVGAGI. The CDR3 is 16 amino acids. The DNA for the CDR3 is TGTGCCAGCAGTTATTCCCGGACAGGGTGGAACTATGGCTACACCTTC. Amino acid sequence: CASSYSRTGWNYGYTF.

The rearrangement links TRBV5-6 to TRBJ2-7; 15 bases agree with TRBD2. The V gene's germline CDR1 is SGHDT and CDR2 YYEEEE. J lost 4 bases, V lost 3 bases, and 8 bases had no gene match. The length of the CDR3 is 17 residues. CDR3 residues: CASSSTSGTSGRYEQYF. The CDR3 DNA reads TGTGCCAGCAGCTCAACCTCCGGGACTAGCGGGAGGTACGAGCAGTACTTC.

The chain employs TRBV6-1 and TRBJ2-2; 13 bases map to TRBD2. Germline V gene data show CDR1 as MNHNS and CDR2 as SASEGT. Germline trimming cut 4 bases from V and 1 base from J; bases unmatched to any gene: 9. This CDR3 has 19 amino acids. CDR3 protein: CASSVTSGRALGNTGELFF. The CDR3, as DNA: TGTGCCAGCAGTGTCACTAGCGGGAGGGCTCTCGGGAACACCGGGGAGCTGTTTTTT.

The sample holds a few counts of this clonotype. This chain links TRBV20-1 with TRBJ2-1; 12 nucleotides line up with TRBD2. Germline CDR1 is DFQATT and CDR2 is SNEGSKA (reference sequence). The CDR3 has 15 amino acids. Losses at the gene ends were 3 bases for V and 5 bases for J; bases not matched to a gene: 5. The CDR3 reads CSASRLAGANNEQFF. The CDR3 DNA sequence: TGCAGTGCTAGTAGACTAGCGGGAGCAAACAATGAGCAGTTCTTC.

There are a few counts of this clonotype. The gene calls are TRBV7-2 and TRBJ1-5; D perhaps matches TRBD1 (6 bases). The CDR3 runs 15 residues. Germline V CDR1 and CDR2: SGHTA, FQGNSA. V lost 4 bases, J lost 2 bases, and 12 bases lay in between. The CDR3, as DNA: TGTGCCAGCAGCTACACAGGGCTTGGCAATCAGCCCCAGCATTTT. Its protein product is CASSYTGLGNQPQHF.

The rearrangement links TRBV24-1 to TRBJ2-5; perhaps D is TRBD1 or TRBD2 (5 bases each). Trimming shortened V by 4 bases and J by 5 bases, and 13 bases separated the two germline ends. Germline assignment: CDR1 KGHDR and CDR2 SFDVKD. The CDR3 consists of 14 residues. The CDR3 DNA is TGTGCCACCAGTGACGGGACCCGAGCGGAGACCCAGTACTTC. This sequence encodes CATSDGTRAETQYF.

This clonotype was picked up a small number of times. At one boundary the junction diverges from the germline segment, which might be a read error. This rearrangement joins TRBV11-2 to TRBJ1-1; tentative D call: TRBD1 (5 bases). Germline CDR1 is SGHAT and CDR2 is FQNNGV. There are 13 residues in the CDR3. CDR3 residues: CASSVDRGGRAFF. CDR3 sequence (DNA): TGTGCCAGCAGCGTAGATCGGGGGGGGAGAGCTTTCTTT.

The CDR3 protein is CASSQDWEAGDSYEQYF. As DNA, the CDR3 is TGTGCCAGCAGCCAAGATTGGGAAGCGGGGGACTCCTACGAGCAGTACTTC. The J gene is TRBJ2-7, the V gene TRBV3-1; 8 nucleotides match TRBD2. CDR1 and CDR2 from the germline V gene are LGHDT and YNNKEL (reference sequence). The CDR3 is 17 amino acids. Unmatched junction bases numbered 7, after V lost 0 bases and J lost 0 bases.

This clonotype was counted between two and nine times. This chain links TRBV19 with TRBJ1-2; 7 positions agree with TRBD1. Germline lookup yields CDR1 LNHDA and CDR2 SQIVND (reference sequence). V lost 5 bases and J lost 4; bases outside the gene matches: 10. The CDR3 is 15 amino acids. DNA of the CDR3: TGTGCCAGTAGTCCCGGGACAGCCTCTGGCTATGGCTACACCTTC. It yields the protein CASSPGTASGYGYTF.

This chain links TRBV6-4 with TRBJ2-6, with 8 bases aligning to TRBD1. V shed 4 bases and J 2 bases; nucleotides not matched to a gene: 4. The CDR3 extends over 16 amino acids. Germline assignment: CDR1 MRHNA and CDR2 SNTAGT. The CDR3 spells CASSASRGPGANVLTF. The CDR3 DNA reads as TGTGCCAGCAGTGCCTCCAGGGGGCCTGGGGCCAACGTCCTGACTTTC.

V usage is TRBV7-3 and J usage is TRBJ2-7; 7 bases agree with TRBD1. The CDR3 consists of 15 residues. V shed 0 bases and J 2 bases; nucleotides not matched to a gene: 4. The germline V gene encodes CDR1 SGHTA and CDR2 FQGTGA. The CDR3 sequence is CASSLTGGIPYEQYF. CDR3 nucleotide sequence: TGTGCCAGCAGCTTAACAGGGGGCATCCCCTACGAGCAGTACTTC.

This clonotype was recorded a few times. The chain carries TRBV15 and TRBJ2-3; unclear D gene. Between the trimmed V and J ends, which lost 2 bases and 5 bases, there was a span of 8 bases. Per the germline V gene, CDR1 is LNHNV and CDR2 is YYDKDF (reference sequence). There are 13 residues in the CDR3. The CDR3 here is CATSRSPKDTQYF. In DNA, the CDR3 is TGTGCCACCAGCAGATCCCCCAAAGATACGCAGTATTTT.

This clonotype has more than one count but fewer than ten. The genes are TRBV25-1 and TRBJ2-3, with a weak D call TRBD2 (6 bases). Germline CDR1 is MGHDK and CDR2 is SYGVNS. Trimming cost V 9 bases and J 1 base, with 11 bases left between them. The CDR3 is 13 amino acids. The DNA of the CDR3 is TGTGCCAGTAGGGACTTACGCACAGATACGCAGTATTTT. Encoded protein: CASRDLRTDTQYF.

This clonotype was observed a handful of times. This chain uses TRBV9 with TRBJ2-1; D remains unclear. The germline V gene encodes CDR1 SGDLS and CDR2 YYNGEE. V lost 0 bases to trimming and J lost 3 bases, with 10 bases between them. The CDR3 totals 15 residues. CDR3 in DNA: TGTGCCAGCAGCGTAGGTGTACGGAACTACAATGAGCAGTTCTTC. It yields the protein CASSVGVRNYNEQFF.

V usage is TRBV29-1 and J usage is TRBJ2-7; D may be TRBD2 (5 bases). The V gene's germline CDR1 is SQVTM and CDR2 ANQGSEA. V gave up 4 bases and J gave up 7 bases, with 23 bases separating them. The CDR3 spans 15 residues. In DNA form, the CDR3 reads TGCAGCGTTGGGGGTGCCGCCGGGGTTTACAATGAGCAGTACTTC. This sequence encodes CSVGGAAGVYNEQYF.